A single sample gave rise to the 8 T cell receptor beta chains below, sequenced in a study of PD-L1 blockade in urothelial cancer. Libraries were prepared by immunoSEQ multiplex PCR; TCRdb keeps only in-frame clonotypes and omits some of them. The table lists about 95,000 clones, around 87% of them singletons. Time point indicated: pretreatment peripheral blood. The sample consisted of PBMCs, taken around atezolizumab (anti-PD-L1) treatment. The receptors originated from a man aged 55-75 years with urothelial cancer.

The rearrangement joins TRBV7-9 to TRBJ2-7; TRBD2 matches 7 bases. Germline assignment: CDR1 SEHNR and CDR2 FQNEAQ (reference sequence). CDR3 length equals 14 residues. V shed 7 bases and J 3 bases; nucleotides not matched to a gene: 9. CDR3 region: CASTGGTGVYEQYF. CDR3 DNA: TGTGCCAGCACGGGGGGTACGGGGGTCTACGAGCAGTACTTC.

The chain couples TRBV5-5 to TRBJ2-3; a possible D gene is TRBD1 (5 bases). Trimming took 3 bases from V and 4 from J, leaving 15 bases between them. Germline V gene data show CDR1 as SGHKS and CDR2 as YYEKEE (reference sequence). The CDR3 runs to 15 residues. The CDR3 DNA sequence: TGTGCCAGCAGCTCACAGGTCGCTCGGGCAGATACGCAGTATTTT. Its translation: CASSSQVARADTQYF.

The chain couples TRBV5-1 to TRBJ2-2; the D is unclear. Per the germline V gene, CDR1 is SGHRS and CDR2 is YFSETQ. The CDR3 has 16 residues. V lost 0 bases to trimming and J lost 1 base, with 10 bases between them. The CDR3 sequence is CASSLALAENTGELFF. CDR3 bases: TGCGCCAGCAGCTTGGCCTTAGCCGAGAACACCGGGGAGCTGTTTTTT.

The DNA for the CDR3 is TGTGCCAGCCCCGGGACTACACAAGAGACCCAGTACTTC. It yields the protein CASPGTTQETQYF. This rearrangement joins TRBV6-1 to TRBJ2-5; TRBD2 matches at 7 bases. CDR1 and CDR2 from the germline V gene are MNHNS and SASEGT. The length of the CDR3 is 13 residues. With 8 bases clipped from V and 2 bases from J, the junction kept 5 bases outside the gene matches.

The chain joins TRBV5-1 to TRBJ2-7, with 10 positions matching TRBD1. This CDR3 spans 15 amino acids. The germline V gene encodes CDR1 SGHRS and CDR2 YFSETQ. V lost 0 bases and J lost 4; bases outside the gene matches: 4. The chain's CDR3 is CASSLARTGGYEQYF. The CDR3 DNA follows: TGCGCCAGCAGCTTGGCTAGGACAGGGGGTTACGAGCAGTACTTC.

The chain combines TRBV6-4 with TRBJ1-4, with TRBD1 matching over 10 bases. Trimming cost V 2 bases and J 2 bases; bases outside gene matches: 5. The CDR3 extends over 17 amino acids. CDR1 is MRHNA and CDR2 is SNTAGT in the germline V gene. The CDR3 DNA is TGTGCCAGCAGTGACGGGACAGGGGTTGTGACTAATGAAAAACTGTTTTTT. Translation gives CASSDGTGVVTNEKLFF.

The rearrangement links TRBV9 to TRBJ1-6; D is possibly TRBD1 (6 bases). The V and J ends lost 2 bases and 8 bases respectively, with 11 bases between them. Germline CDR1 reads SGDLS; CDR2 reads YYNGEE. The CDR3 contains 14 residues. This CDR3 reads CASSVGQGHSPLHF. Written as DNA, the CDR3 is TGTGCCAGCAGCGTGGGCCAGGGGCATTCACCCCTCCACTTT.

This clone was detected only once. The V call is TRBV18, the J call TRBJ2-5, with D possibly matching TRBD2 (5 bases). Per the germline V gene, CDR1 is KGHSH and CDR2 is LQKENI. The ends were cut back, 3 bases at V and 4 bases at J, with 9 bases in the middle. There are 13 residues in the CDR3. CDR3 region: CASSPLSGETQYF. The CDR3 DNA is TGTGCCAGCTCACCGTTAAGCGGAGAGACCCAGTACTTC.